Listed below are T cell receptor beta chains from one sample, sequenced in a study of identical twins. TCRdb ran MiXCR on the 5' RACE reads and lists one entry per CDR3 protein. The table has 400,000 to 550,000 distinct CDR3 sequences, less than 25% seen once. In addition, the sample was reused for a study of T cells expressing NK-cell markers.

Sequenced material: CD4+ T cells sorted from blood. The source of these receptors is a woman under 30 in good health. CDR3s include the opening cysteine and the closing phenylalanine or tryptophan. Fields, in order: J gene, D gene, V gene, clone size, CDR3 DNA, CDR3 protein. The D gene is left open where the match is weak. Rows may omit the clone size; those that give it use once, few, many or a size class.

TRBJ1-6	TRBD1	TRBV10-3	NA	TGTGCCATCAGCCGGACAGGGGCAGAAAATTCACCCCTCCACTTT	CAISRTGAENSPLHF
TRBJ2-2	NA	TRBV6-2/TRBV6-3	NA	TGTGCCAGCGGGTTTTCAGCGGACACGAACACCGGGGAGCTGTTTTTT	CASGFSADTNTGELFF
TRBJ1-1	TRBD1	TRBV11-2	NA	TGTGCCAGCAGTTTGCCTGGACAGGGTGAAGCTTTCTTT	CASSLPGQGEAFF
TRBJ1-1	NA	TRBV20-1	NA	TGCAGTGCCCCTCCTGGGTGGCTGGGCACTGAAGCTTTCTTT	CSAPPGWLGTEAFF
TRBJ1-3	NA	TRBV5-1	NA	TGCGCCAGCACTGGAGGGGGGCAAGAGAACACCATATATTTT	CASTGGGQENTIYF
TRBJ1-3	NA	TRBV2	once	TGTGCCAGCAGTGACGCGGGGGGCCCTGGAAACACCATATATTTT	CASSDAGGPGNTIYF
TRBJ1-2	NA	TRBV7-2	NA	TGTGCCAGCAGCTTAGAGTCAGGCAATAACTATGGCTACACCTTC	CASSLESGNNYGYTF
TRBJ2-3	TRBD2	TRBV12-3/TRBV12-4	NA	TGTGCCAGCAGCCGACTAGCGGCTAGCACAGATACGCAGTATTTT	CASSRLAASTDTQYF
TRBJ1-1	NA	TRBV20-1	few	TGCAGTGCCCCGATCTTTAACACTGAAGCTTTCTTT	CSAPIFNTEAFF
TRBJ1-4	NA	TRBV5-1	NA	TGCGCCAGCAGCTTCACCCCGGGACGCGGAGGAGCTAATGAAAAACTGTTTTTT	CASSFTPGRGGANEKLFF
TRBJ1-6	TRBD1	TRBV20-1	many	TGCAGTGCTAGAGCCGGGACAGTTAATTCACCCCTCCACTTT	CSARAGTVNSPLHF
TRBJ1-5	NA	TRBV2	NA	TGTGCCAGCAAAAATAGTCTTTGGGGGGAACAGCCCCAGCATTTT	CASKNSLWGEQPQHF
TRBJ2-6	TRBD1	TRBV11-1	NA	TGTGCCAGCAGCTTCCCGGGACAGGGACTCGCTGGGGCCAACGTCCTGACTTTC	CASSFPGQGLAGANVLTF
TRBJ2-3	NA	TRBV7-8	NA	TGTGCCAGCAGCCAAAAATCTAGCACAGATACGCAGTATTTT	CASSQKSSTDTQYF
TRBJ2-5	TRBD2	TRBV27	once	TGTGCCAGCAGTCCATACCCGGGACTAGAGCAAGAGACCCAGTACTTC	CASSPYPGLEQETQYF
TRBJ2-5	NA	TRBV20-1	many	TGCAGTGCTAGAAGAGGGGGGGTGGAGACCCAGTACTTC	CSARRGGVETQYF
TRBJ2-7	TRBD2	TRBV20-1	NA	TGCAGTGCTGGGACTAGCAAGTACGAGCAGTACTTC	CSAGTSKYEQYF